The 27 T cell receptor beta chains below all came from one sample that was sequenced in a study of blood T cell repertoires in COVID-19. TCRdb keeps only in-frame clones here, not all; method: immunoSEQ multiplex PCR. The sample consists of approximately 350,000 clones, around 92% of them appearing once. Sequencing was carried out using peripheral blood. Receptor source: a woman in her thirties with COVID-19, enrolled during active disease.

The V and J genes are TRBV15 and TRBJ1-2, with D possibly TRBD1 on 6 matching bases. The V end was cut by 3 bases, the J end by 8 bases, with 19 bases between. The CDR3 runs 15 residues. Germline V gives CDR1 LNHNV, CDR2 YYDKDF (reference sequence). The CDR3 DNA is TGTGCCACCAGCAGCCAACCCGCGACAGGACTCGGCTACACCTTC. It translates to CATSSQPATGLGYTF.

The DNA for the CDR3 is TGTGCCAGCAGCTTAGCCTTTGACAATGAGCAGTTCTTC. Residues: CASSLAFDNEQFF. V gene TRBV7-8 combines with J gene TRBJ2-1; no clear D gene. V was cut by 0 bases and J by 5 bases, with 5 bases left in between. The length of the CDR3 is 13 residues. Germline assignment: CDR1 SGHVS and CDR2 FQNEAQ.

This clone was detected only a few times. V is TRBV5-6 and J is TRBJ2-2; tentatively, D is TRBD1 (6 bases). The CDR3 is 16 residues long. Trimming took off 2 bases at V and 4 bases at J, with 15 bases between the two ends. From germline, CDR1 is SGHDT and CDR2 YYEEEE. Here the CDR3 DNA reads TGTGCCAGCAGCTTAACTCTGGGGGCGGTCACCGGGGAGCTGTTTTTT. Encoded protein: CASSLTLGAVTGELFF.

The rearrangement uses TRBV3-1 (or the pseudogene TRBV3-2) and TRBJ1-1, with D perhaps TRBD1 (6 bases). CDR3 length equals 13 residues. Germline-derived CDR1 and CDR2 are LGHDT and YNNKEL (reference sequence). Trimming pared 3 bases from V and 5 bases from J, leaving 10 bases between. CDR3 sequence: CASSQGGGTEAFF. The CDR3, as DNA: TGTGCCAGCAGCCAGGGAGGGGGAACTGAAGCTTTCTTT.

CDR3 sequence: CASSQSGGFAEAFF. In DNA, the CDR3 is TGTGCCAGCAGCCAGTCAGGGGGCTTCGCTGAAGCTTTCTTT. V and J are TRBV11-2 and TRBJ1-1; TRBD1 agrees at 8 bases. CDR3 length: 14 amino acids. Germline CDR1 SGHAT, CDR2 FQNNGV. J was trimmed by 6 bases and V by 5 bases; bases with no gene match: 8.

CDR3 nucleotide sequence: TGTGCCAGCAGCTCACCCCGGGACTACGAGCAGTACTTC. Its protein product is CASSSPRDYEQYF. The chain couples TRBV7-2 to TRBJ2-7; D is perhaps TRBD2 (5 bases). Germline lookup yields CDR1 SGHTA and CDR2 FQGNSA. Trimming left V 4 bases short and J 3 bases short, with 10 bases between. The CDR3 extends over 13 amino acids.

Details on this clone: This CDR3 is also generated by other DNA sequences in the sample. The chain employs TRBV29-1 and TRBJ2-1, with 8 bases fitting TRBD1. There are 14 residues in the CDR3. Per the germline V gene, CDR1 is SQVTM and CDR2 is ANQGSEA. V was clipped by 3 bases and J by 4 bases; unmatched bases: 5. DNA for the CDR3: TGCAGCGTTGAGGGACAGGTATCATACAATGAGCAGTTCTTC. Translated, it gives CSVEGQVSYNEQFF.

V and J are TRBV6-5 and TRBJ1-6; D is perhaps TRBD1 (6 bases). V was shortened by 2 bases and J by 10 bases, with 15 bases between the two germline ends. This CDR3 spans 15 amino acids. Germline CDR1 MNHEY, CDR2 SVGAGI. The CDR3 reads CASSYGHTGQSPLHF. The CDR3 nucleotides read TGTGCCAGCAGTTACGGACATACTGGACAGTCACCCCTCCACTTT.

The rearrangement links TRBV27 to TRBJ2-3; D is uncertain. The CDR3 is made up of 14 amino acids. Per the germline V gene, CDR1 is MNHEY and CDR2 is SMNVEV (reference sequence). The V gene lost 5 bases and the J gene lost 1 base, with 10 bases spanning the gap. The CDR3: CASSPDRGTDTQYF. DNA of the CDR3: TGTGCCAGCAGTCCAGACCGGGGCACAGATACGCAGTATTTT.

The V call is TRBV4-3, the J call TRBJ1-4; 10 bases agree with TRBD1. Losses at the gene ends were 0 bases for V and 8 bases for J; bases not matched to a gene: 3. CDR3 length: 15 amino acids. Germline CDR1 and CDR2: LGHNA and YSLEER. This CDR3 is CASSQDLDRGEKLFF. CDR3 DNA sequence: TGCGCCAGCAGCCAAGATTTGGACAGGGGGGAAAAACTGTTTTTT.

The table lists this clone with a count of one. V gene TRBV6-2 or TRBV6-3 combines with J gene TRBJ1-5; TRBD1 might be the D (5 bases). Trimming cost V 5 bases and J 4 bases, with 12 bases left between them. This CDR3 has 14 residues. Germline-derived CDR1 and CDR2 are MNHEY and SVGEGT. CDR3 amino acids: CASSPRGANQPQHF. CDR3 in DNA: TGTGCCAGCAGTCCCCGCGGGGCTAATCAGCCCCAGCATTTT.

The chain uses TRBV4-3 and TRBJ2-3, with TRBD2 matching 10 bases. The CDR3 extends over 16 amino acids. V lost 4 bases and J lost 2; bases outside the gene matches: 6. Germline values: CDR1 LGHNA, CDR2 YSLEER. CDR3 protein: CASSPQRGGATDTQYF. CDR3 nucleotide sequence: TGCGCCAGCAGCCCCCAGCGGGGGGGCGCCACAGATACGCAGTATTTT.

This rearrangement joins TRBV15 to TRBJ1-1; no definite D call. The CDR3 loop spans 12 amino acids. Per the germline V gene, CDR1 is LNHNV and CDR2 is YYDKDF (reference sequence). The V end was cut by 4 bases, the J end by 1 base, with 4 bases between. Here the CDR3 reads CATSTGNTEAFF. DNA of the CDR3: TGTGCCACCAGCACCGGGAACACTGAAGCTTTCTTT.

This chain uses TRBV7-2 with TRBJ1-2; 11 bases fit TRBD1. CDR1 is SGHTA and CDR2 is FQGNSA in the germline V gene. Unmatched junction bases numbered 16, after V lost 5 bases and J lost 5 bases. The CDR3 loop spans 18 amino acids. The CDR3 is CASSPPYPGTGGKYGYTF. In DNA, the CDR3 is TGTGCCAGCAGCCCTCCGTACCCCGGGACAGGGGGAAAATATGGCTACACCTTC.

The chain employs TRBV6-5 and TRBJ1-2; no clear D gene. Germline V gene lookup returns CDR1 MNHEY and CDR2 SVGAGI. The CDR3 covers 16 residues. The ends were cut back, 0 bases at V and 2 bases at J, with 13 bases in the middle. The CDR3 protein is CASSYSQGASNYGYTF. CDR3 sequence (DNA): TGTGCCAGCAGTTACTCCCAAGGAGCCTCCAACTATGGCTACACCTTC.

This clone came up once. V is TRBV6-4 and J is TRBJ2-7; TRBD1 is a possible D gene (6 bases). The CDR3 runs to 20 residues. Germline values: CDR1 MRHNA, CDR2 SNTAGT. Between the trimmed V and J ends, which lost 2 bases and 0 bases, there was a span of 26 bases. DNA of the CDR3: TGTGCCAGCAGTGACCTCGACGGCCCGACCCCCAGGGGCTGCTCCTACGAGCAGTACGTC. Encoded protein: CASSDLDGPTPRGCSYEQYV.

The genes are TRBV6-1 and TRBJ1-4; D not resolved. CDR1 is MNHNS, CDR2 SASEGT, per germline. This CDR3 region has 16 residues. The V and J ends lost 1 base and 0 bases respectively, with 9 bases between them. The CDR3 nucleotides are TGTGCCAGCAGTGAAGTCTTGTCCTCAACTAATGAAAAACTGTTTTTT. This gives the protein CASSEVLSSTNEKLFF.

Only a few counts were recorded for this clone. CDR3 sequence reads: CASKPIYEQYF. The CDR3 nucleotides are TGTGCCAGCAAGCCCATCTACGAGCAGTACTTC. V is TRBV2 and J is TRBJ2-7; no definite D call. V shed 7 bases and J shed 3 bases, with 7 bases lying between them. CDR1 SNHLY and CDR2 FYNNEI come from the germline V gene. This CDR3 has 11 residues.

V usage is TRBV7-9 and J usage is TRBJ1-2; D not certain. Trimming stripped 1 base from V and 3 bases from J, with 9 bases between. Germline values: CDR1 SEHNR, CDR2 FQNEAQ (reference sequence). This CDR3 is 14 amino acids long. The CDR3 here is CASSLVADYYGYTF. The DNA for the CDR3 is TGTGCCAGCAGCTTAGTTGCCGACTACTATGGCTACACCTTC.

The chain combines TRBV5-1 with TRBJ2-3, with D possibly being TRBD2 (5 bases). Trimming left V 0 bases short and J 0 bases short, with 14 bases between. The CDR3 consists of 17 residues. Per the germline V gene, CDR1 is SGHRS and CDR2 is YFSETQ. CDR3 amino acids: CASSLDPSPYSTDTQYF. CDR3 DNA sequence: TGCGCCAGCAGCTTGGATCCTAGCCCCTATAGCACAGATACGCAGTATTTT.

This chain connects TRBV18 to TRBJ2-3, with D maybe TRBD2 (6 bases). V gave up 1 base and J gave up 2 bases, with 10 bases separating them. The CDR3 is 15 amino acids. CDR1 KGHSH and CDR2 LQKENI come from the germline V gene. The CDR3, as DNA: TGTGCCAGCTCACCACGGTCGGGAGCCACAGATACGCAGTATTTT. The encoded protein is CASSPRSGATDTQYF.

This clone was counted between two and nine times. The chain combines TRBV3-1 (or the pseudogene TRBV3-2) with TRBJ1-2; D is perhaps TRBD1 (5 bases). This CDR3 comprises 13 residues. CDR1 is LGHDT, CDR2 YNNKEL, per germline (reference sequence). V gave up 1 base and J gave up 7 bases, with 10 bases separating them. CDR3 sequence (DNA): TGTGCCAGCAGCCAAGGGGGCGGGGGTGGCTACACCTTC. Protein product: CASSQGGGGGYTF.

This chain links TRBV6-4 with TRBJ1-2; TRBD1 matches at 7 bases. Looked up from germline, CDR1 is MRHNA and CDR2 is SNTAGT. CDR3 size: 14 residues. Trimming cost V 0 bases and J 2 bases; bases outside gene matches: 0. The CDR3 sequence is CASSDSGQNYGYTF. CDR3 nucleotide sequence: TGTGCCAGCAGTGACTCGGGACAGAACTATGGCTACACCTTC.

DNA for the CDR3: TGTGCCAGCAGCTTGGAGTCGACTAGGGCGACCGGGGAGCTGTTTTTT. Translation gives CASSLESTRATGELFF. This sequence joins TRBV5-5 and TRBJ2-2, with D possibly being TRBD2 (6 bases). The germline V gene encodes CDR1 SGHKS and CDR2 YYEKEE (reference sequence). The CDR3 extends over 16 amino acids. Trimming shortened V by 0 bases and J by 5 bases, and 14 bases separated the two germline ends.

The CDR3 DNA reads as TGTGCCAGCAGCTTAGCTGTATCGGGACTAGCGGGGGGGTGGCGAGAGACCCAGTACTTC. Amino acid sequence: CASSLAVSGLAGGWRETQYF. This chain links TRBV7-2 with TRBJ2-5; 16 nucleotides line up with TRBD2. The CDR3 sequence is 20 residues long. From germline, CDR1 is SGHTA and CDR2 FQGNSA. V was clipped by 0 bases and J by 4 bases; unmatched bases: 11.

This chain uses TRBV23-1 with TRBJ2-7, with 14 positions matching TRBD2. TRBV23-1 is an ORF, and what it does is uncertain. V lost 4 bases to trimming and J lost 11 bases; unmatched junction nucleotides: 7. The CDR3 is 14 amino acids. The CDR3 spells CASSPHGTSGRKYV. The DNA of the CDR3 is TGCGCCAGCAGTCCGCACGGGACTAGCGGGAGAAAGTACGTC.

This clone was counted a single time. CDR3 amino acids: CASSLTGLEQYF. Written as DNA, the CDR3 is TGCGCCAGCAGCTTGACCGGGTTGGAGCAGTACTTC. The V gene is TRBV5-1, the J gene TRBJ2-7; D not resolved. Trimming left V 1 base short and J 7 bases short, with 9 bases between. Per germline, CDR1 SGHRS and CDR2 YFSETQ. This CDR3 comprises 12 residues. Variable domain in full (rest from reference TRBV5-1 and TRBJ2-7): KAGVTQTPRYLIKTRGQQVTLSCSPISGHRSVSWYQQTPGQGLQFLFEYFSETQRNKGNFPGRFSGRQFSNSRSEMNVSTLELGDSALYLCASSLTGLEQYFGPGTRLTVT.